The 5 T cell receptor beta chains below all came from one sample that was sequenced in a study of blood T cell repertoires in COVID-19. TCRdb's table, derived via immunoSEQ multiplex PCR, lists solely in-frame clones and lacks some. The sample has some 140,000 clones, roughly 78% seen once. Sample: peripheral blood. The receptors come from a man at least 80 years old with acute or convalescent COVID-19.

The J gene is TRBJ1-1, the V gene TRBV11-3; D not resolved. The germline gives CDR1 SGHNT, CDR2 YENEEA. The CDR3 runs to 12 residues. V shed 8 bases and J shed 0 bases, with 7 bases lying between them. The CDR3 protein is CASSSVNTEAFF. For the CDR3, the DNA is TGTGCCAGCTCATCAGTGAACACTGAAGCTTTCTTT.

This sequence joins TRBV7-9 and TRBJ2-7; the match to TRBD1 covers 11 bases. This CDR3 spans 15 amino acids. With 5 bases clipped from V and 5 bases from J, the junction kept 8 bases outside the gene matches. Per the germline V gene, CDR1 is SEHNR and CDR2 is FQNEAQ (reference sequence). DNA of the CDR3: TGTGCCAGCAGCCGGGGGACAGGGGGTATCAACGAGCAGTACTTC. Protein sequence: CASSRGTGGINEQYF. The full variable domain, rest sourced from reference TRBV7-9 and TRBJ2-7, is DTGVSQNPRHKITKRGQNVTFRCDPISEHNRLYWYRQTLGQGPEFLTYFQNEAQLEKSRLLSDRFSAERPKGSFSTLEIQRTEQGDSAMYLCASSRGTGGINEQYFGPGTRLTVT.

This chain uses TRBV10-1 with TRBJ2-7, with TRBD1 matching over 10 bases. Germline V lookup: CDR1 WNHNN, CDR2 SYGVQD (reference sequence). CDR3 length: 15 residues. J gave up 2 bases and V 0 bases, and 1 base lay outside the gene matches. The DNA of the CDR3 is TGCGCCAGCAGTGAGTCTGGACAGGGGGCCTACGAGCAGTACTTC. It specifies CASSESGQGAYEQYF.

The chain carries TRBV19 and TRBJ2-1; 12 positions agree with TRBD2. The germline CDR1 and CDR2 sequences are LNHDA and SQIVND (reference sequence). Losses at the gene ends were 6 bases for V and 3 bases for J; bases not matched to a gene: 3. The CDR3 totals 15 residues. The CDR3 DNA reads TGTGCCAGTAGAGGGACTAGCGGGTACTACAATGAGCAGTTCTTC. The encoded protein is CASRGTSGYYNEQFF.

This clone appeared a few times. This sequence joins TRBV28 and TRBJ1-2, with TRBD1 matching 7 bases. The germline CDR1 and CDR2 sequences are MDHEN and SYDVKM. The junction had 8 bases not matched to a gene; V was cut back by 6 bases and J by 1 base. The CDR3 totals 15 residues. CDR3: CASSSPGQNNYGYTF. The CDR3, as DNA: TGTGCCAGCAGCTCTCCGGGACAGAATAACTATGGCTACACCTTC.